This T cell receptor (beta chain) comes out of a study of glioma-infiltrating T cells. Trimming took off 7 bases at V and 0 bases at J, with 4 bases between the two ends. This CDR3 is 12 amino acids long. From germline, CDR1 is ENHRY and CDR2 SYGVKD. Using RNA template, CDR3s of TCR alpha and beta were amplified with iRepertoire arm-PCR. TCRdb ran MiXCR on the multiplex PCR reads and lists one entry per CDR3 protein. Found here are 300,000 to 450,000 distinct CDR3 sequences, approximately 42% of them singletons; the top ten hold around 12%. The J gene is TRBJ2-1, the V gene TRBV10-3; D is uncertain. Sequencing was performed on glioma tissue, nonneoplastic brain tissue, or PBMCs (not recorded which). This sequence was found in a human donor with low-grade glioma or glioblastoma, undergoing nonglioma brain surgery, or in good health (not recorded which). The CDR3 sequence: CAIKSSYNEQFF. In DNA, the CDR3 is TGTGCCATCAAAAGCTCCTACAATGAGCAGTTCTTC.